This T cell receptor (beta chain) is drawn from a study of T cell responses to AZD1222 COVID-19 vaccine. Across the study: Timing groups of about 4 and about 12 weeks for second doses were pooled. Findings and caveats of the study: Two AZD1222 doses significantly raised spike-specific TCR breadth and depth over controls. Unmutated regions of variants are reportedly targeted by nearly half of spike-specific TCRs. White British donors predominated, females outnumbered males, and clonal diversity was possibly underestimated.

The CDR3 sequence is 13 residues long. The V and J ends lost 7 bases and 9 bases, in that order; junction bases with no gene match: 8. Germline CDR1 and CDR2: MDHEN and SYDVKM. Worth noting for this clone: Its target is unknown.

Method: immunoSEQ multiplex PCR; TCRdb's copy keeps in-frame clones and lacks some. The data show about 120,000 clones, about 87% seen once. The starting material was peripheral blood, obtained on day 0 of AZD1222 vaccination. The receptor comes from an adult in good health. V gene TRBV28 combines with J gene TRBJ1-1, with 10 bases aligning to TRBD1. The CDR3 sequence is CASIPRQGAKAFF. CDR3 nucleotides: TGTGCCAGCATCCCTAGACAGGGGGCGAAAGCTTTCTTT.